Listed below are T cell receptor beta chains from one sample, sequenced in a study of a mutant IDH1 vaccine in newly diagnosed glioma. The protocol was immunoSEQ multiplex PCR, while the TCRdb copy is restricted to in-frame clones and leaves out a portion. The data show roughly 68,000 clones, approximately 85% seen once. The sample consisted of PBMCs, taken from a glioma patient treated with radiotherapy, temozolomide or both. These receptors all stem from a man in his fifties with glioma. Both conserved end residues are part of each CDR3. A D gene is named only where the DNA matches it firmly. The size field is filled for only some rows; it gives once, few, many or a size class.

CDR3 DNA,CDR3 protein,clone size,J gene,D gene,V gene
TGTGCCACCAGCAGAGATGGACACTCCTACGAGCAGTACTTC,CATSRDGHSYEQYF,.,TRBJ2-7,.,TRBV15
TGTGCCAGTCGATCGACGGATCCCTATGAAAAACTGTTTTTT,CASRSTDPYEKLFF,.,TRBJ1-4,.,TRBV19
TGCGCCAGCAGCCAAGGATCCGGATTCGGCTACACCTTC,CASSQGSGFGYTF,.,TRBJ1-2,.,TRBV4-1
TGTGCCAGCAGCTTGGCCGGGCAGGGTCGGTACGAGCAGTACTTC,CASSLAGQGRYEQYF,.,TRBJ2-7,.,TRBV5-4
TGTGCCAGCAGTTACTCTTCTCCGGGGTCCTACGAGCAGTACTTC,CASSYSSPGSYEQYF,.,TRBJ2-7,.,TRBV6-5
TGTGCCAGCAGCTTGATACAGTACACCGGGGAGCTGTTTTTT,CASSLIQYTGELFF,.,TRBJ2-2,.,TRBV7-2
TGCAGCACCGGACAGGGAGATGAAGCTTTCTTT,CSTGQGDEAFF,once,TRBJ1-1,TRBD1,TRBV29-1
TGCAGCGTTGTAGAAGGGGACACTGAAGCTTTCTTT,CSVVEGDTEAFF,.,TRBJ1-1,.,TRBV29-1
TGTGCCAGCAGCTTTGGGTTAGGTGGCTACACCTTC,CASSFGLGGYTF,.,TRBJ1-2,.,TRBV7-2
TGTGCCAGCAGCTTGGCCCCCCTTAGGGGGAACTATGGCTACACCTTC,CASSLAPLRGNYGYTF,once,TRBJ1-2,.,TRBV7-9
TGTGCCAGCAGTCCGCCCCTGGGACTGAACACTGAAGCTTTCTTT,CASSPPLGLNTEAFF,.,TRBJ1-1,.,TRBV28
TGTGCCAGCGGGGCCAGCTCCTACAATGAGCAGTTCTTC,CASGASSYNEQFF,.,TRBJ2-1,.,TRBV6-5
TGTGCCACAAAGGACAGGAGAAGTGAAAAACTGTTTTTT,CATKDRRSEKLFF,.,TRBJ1-4,TRBD1,TRBV19
TGTGCCAGCAGTTGGGACAGGGGAGGTGAAAAACTGTTTTTT,CASSWDRGGEKLFF,.,TRBJ1-4,TRBD1,TRBV6-1
TGTGCCAGCAGCTTCGCTGGGTTTGGGGCTGGGGCCAACGTCCTGACTTTC,CASSFAGFGAGANVLTF,.,TRBJ2-6,.,TRBV14
TGTGCCAGCAGCTTTAGGGACGGAGAGCAGTACTTC,CASSFRDGEQYF,.,TRBJ2-7,.,TRBV7-2
TGTGCCAGCAGTTTGGGCAGCTTCGTCGGGCAGTACTTC,CASSLGSFVGQYF,.,TRBJ2-7,.,TRBV7-8
TGTGCCACCTTGCTAGCGGGGGGGCGAGATACGCAGTATTTT,CATLLAGGRDTQYF,.,TRBJ2-3,TRBD2,TRBV6-1
TGTGCCAGCATCAGCTATAGCAATCAGCCCCAGCATTTT,CASISYSNQPQHF,.,TRBJ1-5,.,TRBV28
TGTGCCAGCATGGGGAACACTGAAGCTTTCTTT,CASMGNTEAFF,.,TRBJ1-1,.,TRBV27
TGTGCCAGCAGCCAAGATGGGTTGACCATCAACAATGAGCAGTTCTTC,CASSQDGLTINNEQFF,few,TRBJ2-1,.,TRBV4-2
TGTGCCAGCAGCCTGGACAGGGGGGCCAATGAAAAACTGTTTTTT,CASSLDRGANEKLFF,.,TRBJ1-4,TRBD1,TRBV7-9
TGTGCCTGGGCCCAGGGAAGCCAAGAGACCCAGTACTTC,CAWAQGSQETQYF,.,TRBJ2-5,.,TRBV30
TGTGCCAGCAGTTACTCGAAGGTGCTGTCCACTGAAGCTTTCTTT,CASSYSKVLSTEAFF,.,TRBJ1-1,.,TRBV6-5
TGCGCCAGCAGCCAAGATGCGGGGGGGGCCCAGTATGGCTACACCTTC,CASSQDAGGAQYGYTF,.,TRBJ1-2,.,TRBV4-3
TGTGCCAGTAGAATACAGGGTAGCACTGAAGCTTTCTTT,CASRIQGSTEAFF,.,TRBJ1-1,.,TRBV19
TGTGCCAGCAACGCTGGACAGGGCACTGAAGCTTTCTTT,CASNAGQGTEAFF,.,TRBJ1-1,TRBD1,TRBV6-5
TGTGCCAGCAGGGAGGGGGCCTTCACTAGCACAGATACGCAGTATTTT,CASREGAFTSTDTQYF,.,TRBJ2-3,.,TRBV6-6
TGTGCCTGGAGTGTGCATCAGCCCCAGCATTTT,CAWSVHQPQHF,.,TRBJ1-5,.,TRBV30
TGCGCCAGCAGCCACAACCTAGCGAATGAGCAGTTCTTC,CASSHNLANEQFF,few,TRBJ2-1,.,TRBV5-1
TGTGCCAGCAGCCTGGACCAGGGGAACACTGAAGCTTTCTTT,CASSLDQGNTEAFF,.,TRBJ1-1,.,TRBV5-4
TGTGCCAGCAGCGAGGACGACACGTTGAATCAGCCCCAGCATTTT,CASSEDDTLNQPQHF,.,TRBJ1-5,.,TRBV28
TGTGCCAGCAGTTGGGCGGCTAGCGGGGGGGCCGGGGATACGCAGTATTTT,CASSWAASGGAGDTQYF,.,TRBJ2-3,TRBD2,TRBV28
TGCGCCAGCAGCTTCGATTCAGATACGCAGTATTTT,CASSFDSDTQYF,.,TRBJ2-3,.,TRBV5-1
TGTGCCAGTAGTATAAACGAGGGAGGGAATGAGCAGTTCTTC,CASSINEGGNEQFF,.,TRBJ2-1,TRBD2,TRBV19
TGTGCCAGCAGTGACTCGAGGAGGGCCGAGCAGTACTTC,CASSDSRRAEQYF,.,TRBJ2-7,.,TRBV6-4